This is a list of T cell receptor beta chains from one sample in a study of T cell responses to AZD1222 COVID-19 vaccine. Profiling relied on immunoSEQ multiplex PCR, and the TCRdb table lists in-frame clones only, not all of them. The profile shows around 120,000 clones, 70% to 90% of them singletons. The starting material was peripheral blood, obtained on day 0 of AZD1222 vaccination. The receptor source for this set is an adult in good health. The CDR3 runs from the conserved cysteine through the conserved F or W. The D gene is left open where the match is weak. Rows may omit the clone size; those that give it use once, few, many or a size class.

TRBV3-1/TRBV3-2	TRBJ2-3	TRBD1	-	TGTGCCAGCAGCCAGCGGACAGGGGAAGAGTATTTT	CASSQRTGEEYF
TRBV30	TRBJ2-7	TRBD2	-	TGTGCCTGGACTTTCCCGGGACTAGCGACGAACGAGCAGTACTTC	CAWTFPGLATNEQYF
TRBV7-9	TRBJ1-4	-	-	TGTGCCAGCAGCATTACCGGGGTCGAAAAACTGTTTTTT	CASSITGVEKLFF
TRBV10-1	TRBJ1-3	-	-	TGCGCCAGCAGTGAGTCGGGAACTGGAAACACCATATATTTT	CASSESGTGNTIYF
TRBV5-6	TRBJ2-2	TRBD2	-	TGTGCCAGCAGCTTGGTACTAGCGGTGAACACCGGGGAGCTGTTTTTT	CASSLVLAVNTGELFF
TRBV5-4	TRBJ2-7	-	-	TGTGCCAGCAGCTCCGGGGGGCTAGCGGAATACGAGCAGTACTTC	CASSSGGLAEYEQYF
TRBV5-6	TRBJ1-1	-	-	TGTGCCAGCAGCGCCCGGACGGCGAACACTGAAGCTTTCTTT	CASSARTANTEAFF
TRBV2	TRBJ2-1	-	-	TGTGCCAGCAGTGAACTCAACGGCAGCGAGCAGTTCTTC	CASSELNGSEQFF
TRBV19	TRBJ2-2	-	-	TGTGCCAGTAGTCCCCAAACTAGAGCCGGGGAGCTGTTTTTT	CASSPQTRAGELFF
TRBV28	TRBJ2-5	TRBD2	-	TGTGCCAGCAGTCTTCTAGCGGGGGCGGAGACCCAGTACTTC	CASSLLAGAETQYF
TRBV7-8	TRBJ2-5	TRBD2	-	TGTGCCAGCAGCACCTGGACTAGCGGGAGGGGGGCCCAGTACTTC	CASSTWTSGRGAQYF
TRBV29-1	TRBJ1-3	-	-	TGCAGCGCCTCTCTGAGCTCTGGAAACACCATATATTTT	CSASLSSGNTIYF
TRBV11-2	TRBJ2-1	-	-	TGTGCCAGCAGCTTACGTCCTCTGGCCTACAATGAGCAGTTCTTC	CASSLRPLAYNEQFF
TRBV6-5	TRBJ1-2	TRBD1	-	TGTGCCAGCAGCCCCCGGGGGGGGACAGGCAAAGGCTACACCTTC	CASSPRGGTGKGYTF
TRBV5-4	TRBJ2-2	TRBD2	-	TGTGCCAGCAGCGGCGGGAGCATGTTAGGCGGGGAGCTGTTTTTT	CASSGGSMLGGELFF
TRBV3-1/TRBV3-2	TRBJ2-1	TRBD1	-	TGTGCCAGCAGCCGTACAGGGGGCTCCTACAATGAGCAGTTCTTC	CASSRTGGSYNEQFF
TRBV9	TRBJ2-3	-	-	TGTGCCAGCAGCGTAGAATGGGCAGGGAGAGATACGCAGTATTTT	CASSVEWAGRDTQYF
TRBV5-1	TRBJ2-2	-	-	TGCGCCAGCAGCCCTAAGGCGGGGATGGGGGCCGGGGAGCTGTTTTTT	CASSPKAGMGAGELFF
TRBV6-6	TRBJ2-5	-	few	TGTGCCAGCAGTTTCTCCCCGGATGCCCGGGGGACCCAGTACTTC	CASSFSPDARGTQYF
TRBV9	TRBJ1-5	-	-	TGTGCCAGCAGCGTAGACCCCCTTAATCAGCCCCAGCATTTT	CASSVDPLNQPQHF
TRBV20-1	TRBJ2-4	TRBD2	-	TGCAGTGCTAGTAAGCTAGCGGGAAACATTCAGTACTTC	CSASKLAGNIQYF
TRBV5-1	TRBJ1-2	-	-	TGCGCCAGCAGCTTGAGCCCCCTCGGGACGGTATATGGCTACACCTTC	CASSLSPLGTVYGYTF
TRBV4-2	TRBJ1-6	-	-	TGTGCCAGCAGCCAAGATGGCAGGGAGTGGTCACCCCTCCACTTT	CASSQDGREWSPLHF
TRBV18	TRBJ1-5	-	-	TGTGCCAGCTCCCTCGACCCAACTCAGCCCCAGCATTTT	CASSLDPTQPQHF
TRBV19	TRBJ1-5	-	-	TGTGCCAGTAGTAGCCCCGGGACCGCATATAGCAATCAGCCCCAGCATTTT	CASSSPGTAYSNQPQHF
TRBV2	TRBJ1-1	TRBD1	-	TGTGCCAGCAGCGGACAGGTGAACACTGAAGCTTTCTTT	CASSGQVNTEAFF
TRBV10-2	TRBJ1-6	TRBD1	-	TGCGCCAGCAGTGGACAGGGGATGGATTCACCCCTCCACTTT	CASSGQGMDSPLHF
TRBV9	TRBJ2-7	TRBD2	-	TGTGCCAGCAGCGTAGGCCCCTCACTAGCGGGCACCTCCTACGAGCAGTACTTC	CASSVGPSLAGTSYEQYF
TRBV6-5	TRBJ2-1	TRBD2	-	TGTGCCAGCAGGTCTGGACTAGCCTACAATGAGCAGTTCTTC	CASRSGLAYNEQFF
TRBV5-1	TRBJ2-3	TRBD1	-	TGCGCCAGCAGCTTGGCTATTCGACAGGGCTTATTAGATACGCAGTATTTT	CASSLAIRQGLLDTQYF
TRBV25-1	TRBJ1-1	-	-	TGTGCCAGCAGTGACCCCTCCGGCGCTTTCTTT	CASSDPSGAFF
TRBV19	TRBJ2-1	-	-	TGTGCCAGTAGTTCTCCCCGGGACTTCTTGGAAGAGCAGTTCTTC	CASSSPRDFLEEQFF
TRBV3-1/TRBV3-2	TRBJ1-3	-	once	TGTGCCAGCAGCCGAGGAAACACCATATATTTT	CASSRGNTIYF
TRBV19	TRBJ2-6	-	-	TGTGCCAGTAGTATTCAGGGCGCGGTTGGGGCCAACGTCCTGACTTTC	CASSIQGAVGANVLTF
TRBV6-6	TRBJ1-5	TRBD1	once	TGTGCCAGCAGGAAAACAGGGGACAGTCAGCCCCAGCATTTT	CASRKTGDSQPQHF
TRBV5-1	TRBJ1-2	TRBD1	few	TGCGCCAGCAGCCTCGGATCGGGACAGGGCGACTATGGCTACACCTTC	CASSLGSGQGDYGYTF
TRBV20-1	TRBJ1-5	-	-	TGCAGTGCTAGTCGCAGACCCAATCAGCCCCAGCATTTT	CSASRRPNQPQHF
TRBV29-1	TRBJ1-4	-	-	TGCAGCGTTGAGGGAGGGGTAAATGAAAAACTGTTTTTT	CSVEGGVNEKLFF
TRBV7-2	TRBJ2-7	-	-	TGTGCCAGCAGCCCCAACAGGGCCTTTCTCTACGAGCAGTACTTC	CASSPNRAFLYEQYF
TRBV11-1	TRBJ2-1	-	-	TGTGCCAGCAGCTTAGACTGGGGGAAGTTCTTC	CASSLDWGKFF
TRBV4-1	TRBJ1-6	-	-	TGCGCCAGCAGCCAATTACTCTCCGACAGGAACAATTTTTCACCCCTCCACTTT	CASSQLLSDRNNFSPLHF
TRBV12-3/TRBV12-4	TRBJ2-2	-	few	TGTGCCAGCAGCACGAACACCGGGGAGCTGTTTTTT	CASSTNTGELFF
TRBV27	TRBJ2-1	TRBD2	-	TGTGCCAGCAGAATGCTAGCGGGGGTTGGTGAGCAGTTCTTC	CASRMLAGVGEQFF
TRBV10-3	TRBJ1-3	-	-	TGTGCCATCAGTGGGGGTGGGCGAAACACCATATATTTT	CAISGGGRNTIYF
TRBV11-2	TRBJ2-2	-	-	TGTGCCAGCAGCTTAGTTTTTGGCGGGGAGCTGTTTTTT	CASSLVFGGELFF
TRBV24-1	TRBJ2-7	TRBD1	-	TGTGCCACCAGTGACCCGGGACAGGGGGATCCGGGCGAGCAGTACTTC	CATSDPGQGDPGEQYF
TRBV7-2	TRBJ2-7	-	-	TGTGCCAGCAGCTTAGGTTTTGGAATCTACGAGCAGTACTTC	CASSLGFGIYEQYF
TRBV9	TRBJ1-4	TRBD1	-	TGTGCCAGCAGCGTAGGGACAGGGGATGAAAAACTGTTTTTT	CASSVGTGDEKLFF
TRBV16	TRBJ1-2	-	-	TGTGCCAGCAGCCAATCGTCGGCAGGTGGTGGCTACACCTTC	CASSQSSAGGGYTF
TRBV11-3	TRBJ2-3	-	-	TGTGCCAGCAGCTTAGGTTCCGATACGCAGTATTTT	CASSLGSDTQYF
TRBV6-6	TRBJ1-6	TRBD1	-	TGTGCCAGCACCTACAGGGGCCATAATTCACCCCTCCACTTT	CASTYRGHNSPLHF
TRBV5-1	TRBJ2-1	TRBD2	-	TGCGCCAGCAGCTCTATTGGGCGGGAGGGCAATGAGCAGTTCTTC	CASSSIGREGNEQFF
TRBV6-2/TRBV6-3	TRBJ1-5	TRBD1	-	TGTGCCAGCAGTTGGGGACAGGGAGGGCCCCAGCATTTT	CASSWGQGGPQHF